These 6 T cell receptor beta chains share one sample of origin, sequenced in a study of blood T cells in healthy people across ages (dated by TCRdb to between 2014 and 2016). Libraries came from 5' RACE. Sequencing took place on an Illumina HiSeq 2500. A second PCR of 7 to 11 cycles was run with a J-beta primer mix and a sample-barcoded 5' primer. Clones were called with MiXCR by TCRdb after fastp trimmed the public reads at Q25, and only in-frame beta chains were retained. Rows are unified per CDR3 protein, each entry keeping the most common DNA and genes. Recorded for this sample are about 650,000 distinct CDR3 sequences; 32% of them occurred a single time. The biggest ten clones account for just over 15% of the sample. The material sequenced was blood. Receptor source: a woman over 75 in good health. Donor details come from another sample of the same person, matched by shared clones.

This clonotype was seen a single time. A much larger clonotype is one base distant, so this may be a read error. The chain carries TRBV5-1 and TRBJ2-3; D is possibly TRBD2 (5 bases). Germline V gene sequence: CDR1 SGHRS, CDR2 YFSETQ. The CDR3 spans 14 residues. The CDR3 bases are TGCGCCAGCAACTTGGGAGCTCCAACAGATACGCAGTATTTT. As protein: CASNLGAPTDTQYF. The full variable domain, its missing parts supplied by reference TRBV5-1 and TRBJ2-3, is KAGVTQTPRYLIKTRGQQVTLSCSPISGHRSVSWYQQTPGQGLQFLFEYFSETQRNKGNFPGRFSGRQFSNSRSEMNVSTLELGDSALYLCASNLGAPTDTQYFGPGTRLTVL.

Details on this clonotype: A much larger clone differs by one base, so this may be a read error. This chain uses TRBV25-1 with TRBJ2-1, with 7 positions matching TRBD1. Germline V lookup: CDR1 MGHDK, CDR2 SYGVNS. This CDR3 is built from 14 residues. CDR3 sequence: CANSERGQYNEQFF. For the CDR3, the DNA is TGTGCCAACAGTGAAAGGGGACAGTACAATGAGCAGTTCTTC.

The rearrangement joins TRBV29-1 to TRBJ2-7; D is unclear. The CDR3 consists of 13 residues. CDR1 is SQVTM, CDR2 ANQGSEA, per germline. V was cut by 6 bases and J by 0 bases, with 12 bases left in between. As DNA, the CDR3 is TGCAGCGTAAGGCGTCCGTCCTCCTACGAGCAGTACTTC. Amino acids: CSVRRPSSYEQYF.

This clonotype was seen ten or more times. V usage is TRBV5-4 and J usage is TRBJ2-1; TRBD1 agrees at 7 bases. The ends lost 6 bases at V and 5 bases at J; junction bases unmatched: 8. Germline CDR1 and CDR2: SGHNT and YYREEE (reference sequence). The CDR3 is 14 amino acids. CDR3 bases: TGTGCCAGCACCGACAGGGACGGAAACAATGAGCAGTTCTTC. Its translation is CASTDRDGNNEQFF.

This clonotype was detected many times. The gene calls are TRBV20-1 and TRBJ2-7, with D tentatively TRBD1 or TRBD2 (7 bases each). Germline V gene lookup returns CDR1 DFQATT and CDR2 SNEGSKA (reference sequence). The V gene lost 3 bases and the J gene lost 0 bases, with 12 bases spanning the gap. The CDR3 consists of 14 residues. The CDR3 protein is CSASGGDSSYEQYF. The CDR3 DNA reads as TGCAGTGCTAGTGGGGGGGACAGCTCCTACGAGCAGTACTTC.

There are many counts of this clonotype. This chain links TRBV29-1 with TRBJ1-1, with D uncertain. With 3 bases removed from V and 5 bases from J, the gap between germline ends came to 16 bases. The CDR3 is made up of 14 amino acids. Looked up from germline, CDR1 is SQVTM and CDR2 is ANQGSEA. The CDR3 loop is CSVETWTGSTEAFF. The CDR3 DNA reads TGCAGCGTTGAGACCTGGACGGGTTCGACTGAAGCTTTCTTT.